These 20 T cell receptor beta chains share one sample of origin, sequenced in a study of blood T cells in healthy people across ages. Next came a second PCR, run for 7 to 11 cycles, which used a sample-barcoded 5' primer along with a J-beta primer mix. TCRdb passed the 5' RACE reads through MiXCR, listing each CDR3 protein once. Among hundreds of thousands of distinct CDR3 sequences, under 35% were seen once, and the ten largest hold roughly 17%. The source material was blood. These TCRs come from a woman aged 80 or older in good health.

This clonotype occurred many times. This sequence may be a read error, since a much larger clone differs from it by one base. The V gene is TRBV29-1, the J gene TRBJ2-5, with D unclear. V was shortened by 4 bases and J by 11 bases, with 20 bases between the two germline ends. The germline V gene has CDR1 SQVTM and CDR2 ANQGSEA. The CDR3 runs 13 residues. This CDR3 is CSVASPRYNEQYF. CDR3 sequence (DNA): TGCAGCGTTGCCAGCCCTCGGTACAATGAGCAGTACTTC.

Ten or more counts support this clonotype. CDR3 nucleotide sequence: TGTGCCAGCAGTGAAAAGGCCGCGCTTGGCTACACCTTC. Protein product: CASSEKAALGYTF. The J gene is TRBJ1-2, the V gene TRBV2; D ambiguous. V dropped 2 bases and J dropped 7 bases, with 11 bases sitting between them. Germline loops: CDR1 SNHLY, CDR2 FYNNEI. CDR3 size: 13 residues. Based on the CDR3 plus reference TRBV2 and TRBJ1-2, the full variable domain is EPEVTQTPSHQVTQMGQEVILRCVPISNHLYFYWYRQILGQKVEFLVSFYNNEISEKSEIFDDQFSVERPDGSNFTLKIRSTKLEDSAMYFCASSEKAALGYTFGSGTRLTVV.

This clonotype showed up just a few times. A much larger clone differs by one base, so this may be a read error. The chain recombines TRBV12-3 or TRBV12-4 with TRBJ2-3; D uncertain. V gave up 6 bases and J gave up 2 bases, with 6 bases separating them. The CDR3 covers 12 residues. In DNA form, the CDR3 reads TGTGCCAGCAGGTACCTCACAGATACGCAGTATTTT. Its protein is CASRYLTDTQYF.

CDR3 nucleotide sequence: TGTGCCAGCAGCCCGACCAGAAACAATGAGCAGTTCTTC. Translation gives CASSPTRNNEQFF. J is TRBJ2-1 and V is TRBV7-2; D gene unclear. The CDR3 is 13 residues long. Trimming left V 5 bases short and J 5 bases short, with 10 bases between. Germline-derived CDR1 and CDR2 are SGHTA and FQGNSA. Full variable domain (rest looked up from reference TRBV7-2 and TRBJ2-1): GAGVSQSPSNKVTEKGKDVELRCDPISGHTALYWYRQSLGQGLEFLIYFQGNSAPDKSGLPSDRFSAERTGGSVSTLTIQRTQQEDSAVYLCASSPTRNNEQFFGPGTRLTVL.

V gene TRBV7-2 combines with J gene TRBJ1-5; 11 nucleotides align to TRBD1. This CDR3 is 16 amino acids long. From germline, CDR1 is SGHTA and CDR2 FQGNSA. The V and J ends lost 3 bases and 5 bases, in that order; junction bases with no gene match: 6. The CDR3 here is CASSFGTGGSDQPQHF. CDR3 sequence (DNA): TGTGCCAGCAGCTTCGGGACAGGGGGGAGCGATCAGCCCCAGCATTTT.

In this sample, this clonotype turned up many times. The chain links TRBV12-3 or TRBV12-4 to TRBJ2-5; TRBD1 might be the D (5 bases). There are 15 residues in the CDR3. V was shortened by 4 bases and J by 0 bases, with 12 bases between the two germline ends. CDR3 sequence (DNA): TGTGCCAGCAGTTACGTCAAGGGGTACCAAGAGACCCAGTACTTC. Translation: CASSYVKGYQETQYF.

This clonotype appeared a few times. DNA of the CDR3: TGTGCCAGCAGTTCAGGACTAGTGGGCACAGATACGCAGTATTTT. Its protein product is CASSSGLVGTDTQYF. The rearrangement uses TRBV12-3 or TRBV12-4 and TRBJ2-3, with 7 bases fitting TRBD2. The CDR3 is made up of 15 amino acids. V lost 4 bases and J lost 1; bases outside the gene matches: 5.

About this clonotype: Being one base from a much bigger clone, this may be a read error. The chain recombines TRBV20-1 with TRBJ2-1; 9 nucleotides agree with TRBD1. This CDR3 spans 14 amino acids. Per the germline V gene, CDR1 is DFQATT and CDR2 is SNEGSKA (reference sequence). V shed 6 bases and J 7 bases; nucleotides not matched to a gene: 10. CDR3 sequence: CSAGQGWSWNEQFF. DNA of the CDR3: TGCAGTGCAGGACAGGGGTGGTCATGGAATGAGCAGTTCTTC.

This clonotype was picked up many times. The V call is TRBV12-3 or TRBV12-4, the J call TRBJ2-3; D remains unclear. The germline V and J ends were trimmed by 0 bases and 6 bases, with 13 bases remaining between them. The CDR3 sequence is 15 residues long. The CDR3 coding sequence is TGTGCCAGCAGTTTAGCGGTAGCAGGCTGGGATACGCAGTATTTT. Its protein is CASSLAVAGWDTQYF.

In regard to this clonotype: A read error may produce the germline difference seen at one junction end. The rearrangement uses TRBV6-5 and TRBJ1-2, with TRBD1 matching 7 bases. The CDR3 runs to 12 residues. Germline-derived CDR1 and CDR2 are MNHEY and SVGAGI. CDR3 sequence: CAGRQGVHGYTF. The CDR3 bases are TGTGCCGGCAGGCAGGGGGTTCATGGCTACACCTTC.

In the case of this clonotype: A much larger clonotype is one base distant, so this may be a read error. The rearrangement uses TRBV7-2 and TRBJ1-2, with 9 positions matching TRBD1. This CDR3 is 15 amino acids long. Germline V gene lookup returns CDR1 SGHTA and CDR2 FQGNSA. CDR3 sequence reads: CAGSREDRGNYGYTF. The CDR3 DNA sequence: TGTGCCGGCAGCCGCGAAGACAGGGGGAACTATGGCTACACCTTC. Drawing the rest from reference TRBV7-2 and TRBJ1-2, the complete variable domain is GAGVSQSPSNKVTEKGKDVELRCDPISGHTALYWYRQSLGQGLEFLIYFQGNSAPDKSGLPSDRFSAERTGGSVSTLTIQRTQQEDSAVYLCAGSREDRGNYGYTFGSGTRLTVV.

Only a few counts were recorded for this clonotype. This may be a read error, as it is one base from a much larger clone. The gene calls are TRBV5-1 and TRBJ1-4; perhaps TRBD1 as D (5 bases). CDR3 length: 16 amino acids. Germline V gene sequence: CDR1 SGHRS, CDR2 YFSETQ. The CDR3 DNA reads as TGCGCCAGCAGCTGGCAGGGTTCTGCAACTAATGAAAAACCGTTTTTT. Translating gives CASSWQGSATNEKPFF.

The chain recombines TRBV7-2 with TRBJ2-7; no reliable D call. The ends were cut back, 2 bases at V and 7 bases at J, with 15 bases in the middle. The CDR3 runs to 14 residues. Germline V gives CDR1 SGHTA, CDR2 FQGNSA. CDR3 nucleotide sequence: TGTGCCAGCAGCTTAAACCGGAACAACAATGAGCAGTACTTC. It codes for CASSLNRNNNEQYF.

This clonotype has only a few counts. A much larger clone differs from this one at a single base, so this may be a read error. The gene calls are TRBV9 and TRBJ2-5; 8 positions agree with TRBD1. After removal of 0 bases from V and 11 bases from J, the junction contained 12 bases not matched to a gene. The CDR3 loop spans 15 amino acids. Germline assignment: CDR1 SGDLS and CDR2 YYNGEE. The CDR3 is CASSVAGGIPNEQYF. The CDR3, as DNA: TGTGCCAGCAGCGTAGCAGGGGGCATCCCAAATGAGCAGTACTTC.

The chain uses TRBV20-1 and TRBJ2-1, with D unclear. The germline V and J ends were trimmed by 3 bases and 10 bases, with 22 bases remaining between them. Germline lookup yields CDR1 DFQATT and CDR2 SNEGSKA (reference sequence). CDR3 length equals 15 residues. DNA of the CDR3: TGCAGTGCTAGGTCGGACGGACCCCTCGGTAAAGAGCAGTTCTTC. The encoded protein is CSARSDGPLGKEQFF.

J is TRBJ1-5 and V is TRBV7-9, with a tentative D call TRBD1 (6 bases). Germline V gene sequence: CDR1 SEHNR, CDR2 FQNEAQ (reference sequence). This CDR3 contains 15 residues. Trimming left V 5 bases short and J 4 bases short, with 15 bases between. The DNA for the CDR3 is TGTGCCAGCAGCCGGGCGGGGGCGGAGAATCAGCCCCAGCATTTT. Residues: CASSRAGAENQPQHF.

This chain uses TRBV6-5 with TRBJ1-6; TRBD1 might be the D (6 bases). The CDR3 extends over 13 amino acids. The V and J ends lost 6 bases and 13 bases respectively, with 16 bases between them. Germline CDR1 is MNHEY and CDR2 is SVGAGI. In nucleotides, the CDR3 is TGTGCCAGCAGGCCACAGGGATCGTCGCCCCTCCACTTT. This translates into CASRPQGSSPLHF.

The genes are TRBV14 and TRBJ2-3; the D gene is possibly TRBD1 (6 bases). Trimming stripped 5 bases from V and 3 bases from J, with 12 bases between. The V gene's germline CDR1 is SGHDN and CDR2 FVKESK. The CDR3 sequence is 14 residues long. CDR3 bases: TGTGCCAGCAGCGGGTCAGGGGCGACAGATACGCAGTATTTT. Encoded protein: CASSGSGATDTQYF.

There are many counts of this clonotype. The DNA for the CDR3 is TGTGCCAGCAGCCCCCCGGGACAGGGGGGCAATGAGCAGTTCTTC. This translates into CASSPPGQGGNEQFF. The chain joins TRBV7-9 to TRBJ2-1; TRBD1 aligns across 11 bases. The CDR3 contains 15 residues. With 5 bases clipped from V and 6 bases from J, the junction kept 6 bases outside the gene matches. Germline V CDR1 and CDR2: SEHNR, FQNEAQ (reference sequence). Full variable domain (missing parts from reference TRBV7-9 and TRBJ2-1): DTGVSQNPRHKITKRGQNVTFRCDPISEHNRLYWYRQTLGQGPEFLTYFQNEAQLEKSRLLSDRFSAERPKGSFSTLEIQRTEQGDSAMYLCASSPPGQGGNEQFFGPGTRLTVL.

This clonotype was recorded at least ten times. The CDR3 coding sequence is TGTGCCAGCAGTATCAGACGCACAGATACGCAGTATTTT. This gives the protein CASSIRRTDTQYF. V is TRBV6-2 or TRBV6-3 and J is TRBJ2-3; D remains ambiguous. V was clipped by 5 bases and J by 1 base, with 7 bases between them. Germline V gives CDR1 MNHEY, CDR2 SVGEGT. This CDR3 is built from 13 residues.